Each of the 26 T cell receptor beta chains below was sequenced from the same sample in a study of blood T cell repertoires in COVID-19 (dated by TCRdb to the early 2020s). The method behind the library was the immunoSEQ multiplex PCR assay. The source is immuneACCESS, and TCRdb retained only in-frame sequences with V and J called. Part of the clones is not carried over; for the studies checked, unresolved V genes explain less than half of this, and the remainder is unexplained. Counted in this sample were around 95,000 clones; approximately 93% of them appeared once. The top ten constitute around 2.1% of the sample. Sample: peripheral blood. The receptors shown here come from a man aged 50 to 60 with active COVID-19.

The V and J genes are TRBV5-6 and TRBJ1-1; 9 nucleotides match TRBD1. The length of the CDR3 is 15 residues. The J segment lost 2 bases and the V segment lost 4 bases, leaving 6 bases of the junction unmatched. From germline, CDR1 is SGHDT and CDR2 YYEEEE. CDR3 DNA sequence: TGTGCCAGCAGCCGCACAGGGGGCCTAAACACTGAAGCTTTCTTT. Its protein product is CASSRTGGLNTEAFF.

This sequence joins TRBV9 and TRBJ2-1; the match to TRBD2 covers 8 bases. Germline V gives CDR1 SGDLS, CDR2 YYNGEE. The CDR3 has 15 amino acids. J gave up 0 bases and V 5 bases, and 4 bases lay outside the gene matches. The CDR3 is CASSFSGDSYNEQFF. The CDR3 DNA reads TGTGCCAGCAGTTTTAGCGGGGACTCCTACAATGAGCAGTTCTTC.

The rearrangement joins TRBV5-6 to TRBJ1-1; 9 nucleotides line up with TRBD1. Trimming took 4 bases from V and 0 from J; bases not matched to a gene: 7. Germline CDR1 SGHDT, CDR2 YYEEEE. The CDR3 runs to 16 residues. The CDR3 loop reads CASSRDRAGMNTEAFF. CDR3 nucleotides: TGTGCCAGCAGCAGGGACAGGGCAGGAATGAACACTGAAGCTTTCTTT.

The chain is built from TRBV7-9 and TRBJ2-4, with D maybe TRBD2 (5 bases). CDR3 length equals 13 residues. Trimming cost V 1 base and J 9 bases, with 10 bases left between them. The germline CDR1 and CDR2 sequences are SEHNR and FQNEAQ (reference sequence). The DNA of the CDR3 is TGTGCCAGCAGCTTAGACGTCCGGGGCATTCAGTACTTC. Its translation: CASSLDVRGIQYF.

J is TRBJ1-4 and V is TRBV19; the match to TRBD1 covers 7 bases. Germline V gene data show CDR1 as LNHDA and CDR2 as SQIVND (reference sequence). The CDR3 spans 13 residues. Germline trimming cut 5 bases from V and 8 bases from J; bases unmatched to any gene: 5. The chain's CDR3 is CASSRQGGEKLFF. The CDR3 DNA reads TGTGCCAGTAGTCGACAGGGAGGCGAAAAACTGTTTTTT.

The chain couples TRBV5-1 to TRBJ2-2; tentatively, D is TRBD1 (6 bases). Per the germline V gene, CDR1 is SGHRS and CDR2 is YFSETQ. This CDR3 contains 16 residues. V was cut by 3 bases and J by 6 bases, with 18 bases left in between. This CDR3 is CASSSSVGASPGELFF. CDR3 nucleotide sequence: TGCGCCAGCAGCTCGAGCGTGGGGGCGAGTCCCGGGGAGCTGTTTTTT.

V usage is TRBV5-4 and J usage is TRBJ2-5, with D hard to call. This CDR3 region has 17 residues. V gave up 0 bases and J gave up 1 base, with 16 bases separating them. Per germline, CDR1 SGHNT and CDR2 YYREEE (reference sequence). In DNA, the CDR3 is TGTGCCAGCAGCTTGGACCCCCCTTCTTTAGCCCAAGAGACCCAGTACTTC. Protein product: CASSLDPPSLAQETQYF.

The J gene is TRBJ2-3, the V gene TRBV27; possible D gene TRBD2, 5 bases. Trimming removed 5 bases at V and 4 bases at J, with 16 bases between. This CDR3 region has 15 residues. Germline V lookup: CDR1 MNHEY, CDR2 SMNVEV (reference sequence). The CDR3 region is CASSQAVARADTQYF. CDR3 in DNA: TGTGCCAGCAGTCAAGCGGTAGCCCGTGCAGATACGCAGTATTTT.

A single count supports this clone. This chain joins TRBV6-5 and TRBJ1-2; D is perhaps TRBD1 (6 bases). The CDR3 contains 14 residues. With 0 bases removed from V and 6 bases from J, the gap between germline ends came to 11 bases. CDR1 is MNHEY and CDR2 is SVGAGI in the germline V gene. The chain's CDR3 is CASSYSDGGDGYTF. The CDR3 DNA reads as TGTGCCAGCAGTTACTCGGATGGGGGCGATGGCTACACCTTC.

The gene calls are TRBV19 and TRBJ2-3; weak D call: TRBD2 (6 bases). V was clipped by 5 bases and J by 0 bases, with 12 bases between them. CDR3 length: 15 amino acids. CDR1 and CDR2 (germline): LNHDA, SQIVND (reference sequence). This chain's CDR3 is CASSAGLLSTDTQYF. The CDR3 bases are TGTGCCAGTAGTGCGGGACTTTTAAGCACAGATACGCAGTATTTT.

The J gene is TRBJ2-3, the V gene TRBV2, with a tentative D call TRBD1 (6 bases). Germline lookup yields CDR1 SNHLY and CDR2 FYNNEI. Trimming shortened V by 2 bases and J by 0 bases, and 9 bases separated the two germline ends. The CDR3 loop spans 15 amino acids. The CDR3: CASSERGWSTDTQYF. In nucleotides, the CDR3 is TGTGCCAGCAGTGAAAGGGGGTGGAGCACAGATACGCAGTATTTT.

The chain is built from TRBV2 and TRBJ1-1; no clear D. The CDR3 length is 13 residues. Between the trimmed V and J ends, which lost 1 base and 6 bases, there was a span of 9 bases. CDR1 and CDR2 (germline): SNHLY, FYNNEI. This chain's CDR3 is CASSEERTSEAFF. The CDR3, as DNA: TGTGCCAGCAGTGAAGAGCGGACCTCTGAAGCTTTCTTT.

The V call is TRBV5-1, the J call TRBJ2-1, with 8 bases fitting TRBD2. The CDR3 totals 16 residues. V lost 0 bases to trimming and J lost 8 bases; unmatched junction nucleotides: 10. CDR1 and CDR2 (germline): SGHRS, YFSETQ. The CDR3 here is CASSLASGSQGHEQFF. The CDR3 region has the DNA TGCGCCAGCAGCTTGGCCAGCGGGAGTCAAGGACATGAGCAGTTCTTC.

The chain couples TRBV11-3 to TRBJ2-2, with D possibly being TRBD2 (5 bases). Per the germline V gene, CDR1 is SGHNT and CDR2 is YENEEA. V gave up 4 bases and J gave up 3 bases, with 18 bases separating them. The CDR3 consists of 17 residues. CDR3 nucleotide sequence: TGTGCCAGCAGCTCCCTCGGGGATGGCGTGGACACCGGGGAGCTGTTTTTT. Translation gives CASSSLGDGVDTGELFF.

V is TRBV3-1 (or the pseudogene TRBV3-2) and J is TRBJ2-7; the D gene is possibly TRBD1 (6 bases). The germline V and J ends were trimmed by 1 base and 3 bases, with 10 bases remaining between them. This CDR3 contains 14 residues. Germline CDR1 LGHDT, CDR2 YNNKEL (reference sequence). CDR3 in amino acids: CASSQALQGYEQYF. Written as DNA, the CDR3 is TGTGCCAGCAGCCAAGCCTTACAGGGCTACGAGCAGTACTTC.

V and J are TRBV5-5 and TRBJ2-1, with 10 bases identical to TRBD2. Germline lookup yields CDR1 SGHKS and CDR2 YYEKEE (reference sequence). J gave up 0 bases and V 4 bases, and 7 bases lay outside the gene matches. The CDR3 totals 17 residues. CDR3 DNA: TGTGCCAGCAGCCCCAGAAGCGGGGGGGACTCCTACAATGAGCAGTTCTTC. Translation: CASSPRSGGDSYNEQFF.

The table lists this clone with a count of one. The genes are TRBV19 and TRBJ1-5; the D gene is possibly TRBD1 (5 bases). The V end lost 1 base, the J end lost 6 bases, and 13 bases lay between the germline ends. The CDR3 is 15 residues long. CDR1 is LNHDA and CDR2 is SQIVND in the germline V gene (reference sequence). The CDR3: CASSIVRRVSQPQHF. CDR3 bases: TGTGCCAGTAGTATAGTTCGCAGGGTGAGTCAGCCCCAGCATTTT.

The chain joins TRBV18 to TRBJ1-1, with 10 bases matching TRBD1. This CDR3 has 17 amino acids. The germline CDR1 and CDR2 sequences are KGHSH and LQKENI. The V and J ends lost 2 bases and 1 base, in that order; junction bases with no gene match: 7. CDR3 in amino acids: CASSPKDRGRENTEAFF. For the CDR3, the DNA is TGTGCCAGCTCACCAAAGGACAGGGGGAGGGAGAACACTGAAGCTTTCTTT. The full variable domain, its missing parts supplied by reference TRBV18 and TRBJ1-1, is NAGVMQNPRHLVRRRGQEARLRCSPMKGHSHVYWYRQLPEEGLKFMVYLQKENIIDESGMPKERFSAEFPKEGPSILRIQQVVRGDSAAYFCASSPKDRGRENTEAFFGQGTRLTVV.

The sample holds one count of this clone. The chain couples TRBV7-3 to TRBJ2-7; tentative D call: TRBD2 (6 bases). V was clipped by 7 bases and J by 3 bases, with 22 bases between them. This CDR3 region has 16 residues. From germline, CDR1 is SGHTA and CDR2 FQGTGA. DNA for the CDR3: TGTGCCAGCATGGGCCCCAGCGGAGGGGACTTCTACGAGCAGTACTTC. Protein: CASMGPSGGDFYEQYF.

The chain joins TRBV19 to TRBJ2-2; 7 positions match TRBD1. Germline loops: CDR1 LNHDA, CDR2 SQIVND (reference sequence). This CDR3 comprises 14 residues. The V and J ends lost 7 bases and 6 bases, in that order; junction bases with no gene match: 8. The CDR3 is CASNGQGVPGELFF. As DNA, the CDR3 is TGTGCCAGTAACGGCCAGGGGGTTCCCGGGGAGCTGTTTTTT.

The rearrangement links TRBV6-5 to TRBJ2-5, with TRBD1 matching 8 bases. J was trimmed by 5 bases and V by 6 bases; bases with no gene match: 11. Germline V lookup: CDR1 MNHEY, CDR2 SVGAGI. The CDR3 consists of 15 residues. The CDR3 nucleotides are TGTGCCAGCAGCCCAATGGGACAGGCCTACGAGACCCAGTACTTC. Translated: CASSPMGQAYETQYF.

J is TRBJ2-1 and V is TRBV19, with 9 positions matching TRBD2. The germline V gene has CDR1 LNHDA and CDR2 SQIVND (reference sequence). The CDR3 is 17 amino acids. V shed 5 bases, J shed 7 bases, and the junction held 15 bases outside the gene matches. CDR3: CASSGRGTSRSMNEQFF. Here the CDR3 DNA reads TGTGCCAGTAGTGGAAGAGGGACTAGCCGCTCGATGAATGAGCAGTTCTTC.

The chain carries TRBV21-1 and TRBJ1-1. TRBV21-1 is flagged as a pseudogene. The CDR3 spans 14 residues. This CDR3 reads CASSKLEWSTEAFF. The CDR3 DNA follows: TGTGCCAGCAGCAAATTAGAGTGGAGCACTGAAGCTTTCTTT.

This chain links TRBV19 with TRBJ2-3; TRBD2 matches 10 bases. The CDR3 spans 15 residues. Germline CDR1 LNHDA, CDR2 SQIVND (reference sequence). The V and J ends lost 3 bases and 5 bases, in that order; junction bases with no gene match: 5. The CDR3 DNA reads TGTGCCAGTAGTATCGGAGCGGGAGGGATAGATACGCAGTATTTT. Residues: CASSIGAGGIDTQYF.

The V call is TRBV11-3, the J call TRBJ2-1; TRBD2 agrees at 7 bases. The V gene's germline CDR1 is SGHNT and CDR2 YENEEA. The CDR3 loop spans 17 amino acids. The V and J ends lost 8 bases and 7 bases, in that order; junction bases with no gene match: 20. CDR3 region: CASSEVGRAGGENEQFF. CDR3 coding DNA: TGTGCCAGCTCCGAAGTAGGGAGGGCCGGTGGTGAGAATGAGCAGTTCTTC.

This sequence joins TRBV6-6 and TRBJ2-7; 12 nucleotides agree with TRBD1. Germline V gives CDR1 MNHNY, CDR2 SVGAGI (reference sequence). This CDR3 spans 14 amino acids. J lost 6 bases, V lost 6 bases, and 6 bases had no gene match. This CDR3 is CASRGTGGPSEQYF. The CDR3 bases are TGTGCCAGCAGAGGGACAGGGGGCCCGTCCGAGCAGTACTTC.